This TCR beta chain is drawn from a study of beta chain features in type 1 diabetes. Findings and limits, study-wide: Significant though moderate, a shortening of TCRB CDR3s appeared in all four CD4+ subsets of Type 1 diabetes patients.

In the case of this clone: The antigen remains undetermined.

Investigators reverse transcribed all isolated RNA, so they sequenced expressed TCRB transcripts. Clones were sequenced by immunoSEQ multiplex PCR, and TCRdb holds only the in-frame ones, with some missing. The data contain a few hundred thousand clones, 10% to 15% of them seen just once; the ten biggest clones take up about 0.01%. The authors sorted CD4+ naive, central memory, regulatory and stem cell-like memory cells via CD45RO/CCR7/CD25/CD127/CD95/CD27. The germline gives CDR1 MNHEY, CDR2 SMNVEV (reference sequence). The V and J ends lost 5 bases and 3 bases, in that order; junction bases with no gene match: 8. The CDR3 length is 15 residues.

The chain carries TRBV27 and TRBJ2-7; 9 bases map to TRBD1. The sequencing input was naive CD4+ T cells from blood. The TCR was taken from a woman between 18 and 29 years old with type 1 diabetes. This CDR3 reads CASSPPPGQGYEQYF. In DNA, the CDR3 is TGTGCCAGCAGTCCTCCCCCGGGACAGGGCTACGAGCAGTACTTC.